This T cell receptor beta chain was recorded in a study of blood T cell repertoires in COVID-19. The overall study: Acute-phase and convalescent COVID-19 samples originated in the United States, Italy and Spain.

Germline values: CDR1 GTSNPN, CDR2 SVGIG (reference sequence). V lost 3 bases, J lost 0 bases, and 4 bases stayed unmatched. The CDR3 extends over 14 amino acids. Here immunoSEQ multiplex PCR was the method, and the copy in TCRdb shows in-frame clones only, minus some. This sample has over 200,000 clones, with 80% to 90% found just once. The rearrangement uses TRBV30 and TRBJ1-1; 7 bases match TRBD1. The sequenced sample consisted of peripheral blood. The source of this sequence is a woman aged 50 to 60 with active or convalescent COVID-19. The CDR3 protein is CAWSLGQLNTEAFF. The CDR3 region has the DNA TGTGCCTGGAGCCTGGGACAGCTGAACACTGAAGCTTTCTTT.